This T cell receptor beta chain was documented in a study of identical twins. General study results and limits: The more abundant beta clonotypes in cord blood had fewer insertions, and memory repertoires did not show this. Findings came from cross-sectional statistics, without long-term follow-up of donors.

A note on this clonotype: Antigen specificity is unknown.

Everyone who donated was a healthy Caucasian. With 4 bases removed from V and 5 bases from J, the gap between germline ends came to 9 bases. The CDR3 is 13 residues long. Germline assignment: CDR1 SNHLY and CDR2 FYNNEI. A universal primer site was created by template switching, with the cDNA bearing unique molecular identifiers. In TCRdb, the 5' RACE reads were re-called with MiXCR into one record per CDR3 protein. The sample has around 450,000 distinct CDR3 sequences, more than 13% seen once. These records were also assigned to another study, of yellow fever vaccine responses in identical twins.

Sequencing input: CD4+ T cells sorted from blood. This chain links TRBV2 with TRBJ2-1; D remains unclear. The TCR originated in a young woman in good health. CDR3 sequence reads: CASSVTANNEQFF. The CDR3 DNA reads TGTGCCAGCAGTGTGACGGCAAACAATGAGCAGTTCTTC.